This entry describes one TCR beta chain. The specificity of this receptor is unknown. The sample holds no much larger clone one base away, and base qualities are not on file. The CDR3 holds 19 amino acids from the cysteine to the phenylalanine. The retained sequence is limited to the CDR3, 57 bases, with the frame set at the first base. The germline V gene (reference sequence) supplies CDR1 LNHDA and CDR2 SQIVND. Unmatched junction bases come to 12, with V trimmed by 8 bases and J by 2 bases. The data derive from a study of blood T cell repertoires in COVID-19 (dated by TCRdb to 2020 to 2021). Notes on the research overall: Samples from collaborators originated in the United States, Italy and Spain and spanned both the acute and convalescent phases of COVID-19. The repertoires were released in a freely available public database intended as a resource for research on the immune response to SARS-CoV-2. HLA class I and class II types, where available, came from metadata supplied by the sample provider rather than from assay-based typing. Nearly every sample came with metadata listing a de-identified subject ID, COVID-19 status, age in years and sex. Deeply sampled blood TCRbeta repertoires from subjects exposed to, actively infected with, or recovered from COVID-19 were included in the dataset. The prospective study material was composed of cDNA or gDNA derived from T cells, B-cell-depleted T cells, or PBMCs. The samples were drawn from two sources: the first 160 participants of the ongoing ImmuneRACE study, and some 1,300 subjects contributed by 6 global collaborators. Paper-wide results and their limitations: The amount of clinical and demographic metadata varied by source and participant and was provided uncurated.

Each collaborating institution followed its own protocols to collect whole blood in K2EDTA tubes. For TCRbeta analysis, collaborators shipped samples as frozen whole blood, isolated PBMCs, or DNA extracted from either of those sample types. TCRbeta CDR3 regions were amplified from genomic DNA using the immunoSEQ Assay, a bias-controlled multiplex PCR. The authors' pipeline ran thus. Nucleated cell counts per sample were estimated from amplification of reference gene primers within the assay. Sequence reads were collapsed and filtered to measure the absolute abundance of every unique TCRbeta CDR3 rearrangement. Productive Simpson clonality was computed per sample as the square root of Simpson's diversity index over productive rearrangements. As stored in TCRdb, this immuneACCESS dataset retains in-frame rearrangements with V and J assigned. A fraction of the clones does not appear; measured against another copy, unresolved V genes explain less than half of the discrepancy, and the remainder lacks a known reason. For V, J and clone size, that table is used; D and trimming come from the DNA. The sample contains fewer than 150,000 clones, 85% of them found a single time. The biggest ten clones account for around 3.4% of the sample.

The chain is encoded by TRBV19 joined to TRBJ2-2, with 15 central nucleotides matching TRBD2. The specimen sequenced was peripheral blood. The receptor's source is a man in his forties with acute or convalescent COVID-19. CDR3 sequence: CASFPFGLAGGANTGELFF. The nucleotide sequence reads TGTGCCAGTTTCCCCTTTGGACTAGCGGGAGGGGCCAACACCGGGGAGCTGTTTTTT.